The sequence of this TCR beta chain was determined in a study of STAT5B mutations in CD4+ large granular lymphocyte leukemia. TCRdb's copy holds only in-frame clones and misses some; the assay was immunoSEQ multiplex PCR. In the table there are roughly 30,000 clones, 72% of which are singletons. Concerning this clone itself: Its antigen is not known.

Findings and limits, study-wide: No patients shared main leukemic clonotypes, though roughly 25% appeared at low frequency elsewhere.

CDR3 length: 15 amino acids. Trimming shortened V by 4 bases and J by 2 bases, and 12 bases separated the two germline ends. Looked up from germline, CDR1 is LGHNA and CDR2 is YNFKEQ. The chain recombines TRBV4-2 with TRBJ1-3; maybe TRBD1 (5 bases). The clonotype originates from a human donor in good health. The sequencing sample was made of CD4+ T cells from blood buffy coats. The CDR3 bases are TGTGCCAGCAGCCGTACAGACAGAGCTGGAAACACCATATATTTT. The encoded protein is CASSRTDRAGNTIYF.